This T cell receptor beta chain was obtained from a study of cytomegalovirus exposure and HLA in healthy donors. With 0 bases clipped from V and 4 bases from J, the junction kept 3 bases outside the gene matches. The CDR3 extends over 14 amino acids. Germline CDR1 SGHRS, CDR2 YFSETQ. The study's findings and limits: For most subjects, TCR beta sequences were reported to predict HLA-A and HLA-B alleles with accuracy.

On this clone itself: The antigen is not known.

This PCR relied on a set of 60 Vbeta primers and 13 Jbeta primers. Clones were read by immunoSEQ multiplex PCR, and TCRdb kept only the in-frame ones, dropping some. This sample has about 140,000 clones, with around three quarters found just once. The receptor's source is a man in his forties in good health and CMV-seronegative. V and J are TRBV5-1 and TRBJ1-2; 7 bases are a match to TRBD1. Input material: PBMCs. This CDR3 reads CASSLDRGSYGYTF. CDR3 in DNA: TGCGCCAGCAGCTTGGACAGGGGCTCCTATGGCTACACCTTC.